This T cell receptor beta chain was identified during a study of T cells after yellow fever vaccination (dated 2019 in TCRdb). Describing the broader study: Libraries from fractions with low cell numbers were prepared with the SMART-Seq v4 Ultra Low Input RNA kit. To follow T-cell clones before and after both primary and booster YFV17D yellow fever vaccination, bulk TCR alpha and beta repertoires underwent longitudinal sequencing. Two healthy male donors, one aged 18 to 30 and one aged 30 to 40 years, made up the cohort. Blood was collected at multiple timepoints before and after primary and secondary immunization, and bulk PBMC replicates and cell subsets were isolated.

V sheds 4 bases and J sheds 3 bases, leaving 14 bases between their ends. Including the terminal cysteine and phenylalanine, the CDR3 comprises 15 residues. Here the CDR3 DNA is all that survives: 45 bases in frame from base 1. CDR1 and CDR2, per the germline V gene (reference sequence), are SEHNR and FQNEAQ. Synthesis of TCR cDNA relied on 5'RACE template switching, a step that introduced a universal primer site along with unique molecular identifiers. cDNA synthesis was primed from both the TCR alpha and TCR beta constant segments. Library amplification involved two PCR steps, and the second step added sample barcodes and sequencing adapters. Sequencing of libraries was performed on Illumina HiSeq 2500 (2x100 bp) or NovaSeq (2x150 bp). The paper's processing steps were these. Demultiplexing of reads and collapsing into UMI consensus sequences were performed with MIGEC, and V(D)J alignment was carried out with MiXCR. Using edgeR on replicate PBMC samples, clonotypes were called vaccine-responding if FDR was below 0.01 and the log2 fold change was above 5 up to day 15. CD4 or CD8 identity was assigned to each bulk clonotype according to whether the clonotype was present at higher abundance in the sequenced CD4 repertoire or the sequenced CD8 repertoire. TCRdb trimmed the raw reads at Q25, called clones with MiXCR and kept productive beta chains. Each entry is one CDR3 protein sequence, shown with its most common DNA and genes. These V and J calls are TCRdb output, not the study's own analysis. The sample table shows about 300,000 distinct CDR3 sequences, and around 7% are seen once. The ten largest account for 15% to 20% of the sample.

What this sample's treatment or condition label stands for: live attenuated yellow fever vaccine strain. At each blood-draw timepoint, two biological replicates of bulk PBMCs were obtained. A standard Ficoll-Paque protocol was used to isolate PBMCs from peripheral blood. TriZol was used to extract RNA from bulk PBMCs, CD4 and CD8 fractions, and dextramer-positive and dextramer-negative fractions. As regards this clonotype: Its antigen is currently not known. No base-level quality is on record; no much larger clone is a single base apart.

Results the study describes overall, beyond this receptor: Compared with the primary T-cell response, the secondary T-cell response was weaker but faster, peaking on day 5 rather than day 15. Most clones expanded after primary vaccination (approximately 97% of CD4 and around 89% of CD8) were re-detected after the booster, suggesting that broad memory maintenance occurred. A small share of clonotypes occurred in both CD4 and CD8 compartments, likely arising from convergent recombination. Because the study included only a couple of donors, the extent to which the findings can be generalized is limited. Computational filtering was needed because FACS-sorted repertoires could contain abundant contaminating clonotypes from the bulk population.

The input for sequencing was PBMCs, taken more than 35 days after the first yellow fever vaccination. The TCR comes from a man aged 18-30 years who received the YFV17D yellow fever vaccine. The sequence is built from TRBV7-9 and TRBJ2-3; the D gene is possibly TRBD1 or TRBD2, with 5 bases matching each. The CDR3 here reads CASSWKGTGTDTQYF. In nucleotide form, the sequence is TGTGCCAGCAGCTGGAAAGGGACCGGGACAGATACGCAGTATTTT.